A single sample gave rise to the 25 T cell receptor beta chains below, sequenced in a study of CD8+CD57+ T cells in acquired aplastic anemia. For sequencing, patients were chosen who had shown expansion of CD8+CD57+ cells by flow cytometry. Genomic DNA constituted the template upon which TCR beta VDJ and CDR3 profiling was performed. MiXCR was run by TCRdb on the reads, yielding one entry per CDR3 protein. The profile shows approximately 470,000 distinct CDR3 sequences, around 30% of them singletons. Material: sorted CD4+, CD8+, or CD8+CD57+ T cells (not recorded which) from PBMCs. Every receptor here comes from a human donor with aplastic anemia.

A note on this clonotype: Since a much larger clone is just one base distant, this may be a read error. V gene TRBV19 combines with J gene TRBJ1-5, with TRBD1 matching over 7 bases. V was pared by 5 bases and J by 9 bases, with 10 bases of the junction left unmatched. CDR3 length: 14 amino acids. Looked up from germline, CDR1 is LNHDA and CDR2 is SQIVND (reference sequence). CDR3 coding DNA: TGTGCCAGTAGTGTCGACAGGGCCCAGGGGCCCCAGCATTTT. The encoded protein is CASSVDRAQGPQHF.

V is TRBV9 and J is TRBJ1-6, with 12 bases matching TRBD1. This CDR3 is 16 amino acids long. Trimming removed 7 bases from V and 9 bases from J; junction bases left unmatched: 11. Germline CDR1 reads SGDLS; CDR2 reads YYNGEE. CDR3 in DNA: TGTGCCAGCTCACCCGGGACAGGGGGCGACGGTTCACCCCTCCACTTT. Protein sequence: CASSPGTGGDGSPLHF.

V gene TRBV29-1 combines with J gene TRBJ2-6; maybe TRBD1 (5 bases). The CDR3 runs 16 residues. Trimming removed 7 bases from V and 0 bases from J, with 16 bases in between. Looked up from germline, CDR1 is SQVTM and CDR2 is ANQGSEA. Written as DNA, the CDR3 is TGCAGCGCCGATCACACAGGAATCTCTGGGGCCAACGTCCTGACTTTC. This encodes CSADHTGISGANVLTF.

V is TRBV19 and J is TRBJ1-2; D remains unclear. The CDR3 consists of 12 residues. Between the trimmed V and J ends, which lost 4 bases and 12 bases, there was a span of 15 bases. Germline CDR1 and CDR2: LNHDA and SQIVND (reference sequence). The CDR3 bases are TGTGCCAGTAGTACAATTAACTCTGGAAACACCTTC. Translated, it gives CASSTINSGNTF. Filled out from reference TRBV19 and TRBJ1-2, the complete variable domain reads DGGITQSPKYLFRKEGQNVTLSCEQNLNHDAMYWYRQDPGQGLRLIYYSQIVNDFQKGDIAEGYSVSREKKESFPLTVTSAQKNPTAFYLCASSTINSGNTFGSGTRLTVV.

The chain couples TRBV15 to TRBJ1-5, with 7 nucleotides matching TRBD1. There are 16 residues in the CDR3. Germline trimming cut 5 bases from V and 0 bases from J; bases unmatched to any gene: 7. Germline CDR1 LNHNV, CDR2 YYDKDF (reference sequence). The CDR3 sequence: CATSRRQGYSNQPQHF. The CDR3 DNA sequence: TGTGCCACCAGCCGAAGACAGGGCTATAGCAATCAGCCCCAGCATTTT.

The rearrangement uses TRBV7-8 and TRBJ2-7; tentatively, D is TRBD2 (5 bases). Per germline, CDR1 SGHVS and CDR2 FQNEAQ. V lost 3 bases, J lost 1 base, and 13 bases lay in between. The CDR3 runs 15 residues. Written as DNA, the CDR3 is TGTGCCAGCAGCTTGGCGGCTAGCCCTTCCTACGAGCAGTACTTC. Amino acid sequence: CASSLAASPSYEQYF.

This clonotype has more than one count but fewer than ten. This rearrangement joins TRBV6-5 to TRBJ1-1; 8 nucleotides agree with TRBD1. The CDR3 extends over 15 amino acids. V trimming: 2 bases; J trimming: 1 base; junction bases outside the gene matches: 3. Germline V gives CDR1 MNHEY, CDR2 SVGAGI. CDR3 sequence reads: CASSYIGQGNTEAFF. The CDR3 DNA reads TGTGCCAGCAGTTACATAGGACAGGGGAACACTGAAGCTTTCTTT.

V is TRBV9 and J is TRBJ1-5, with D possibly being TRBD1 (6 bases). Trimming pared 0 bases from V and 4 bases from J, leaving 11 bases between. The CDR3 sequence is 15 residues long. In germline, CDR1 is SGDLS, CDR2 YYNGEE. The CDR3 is CASSVDRAGNQPQHF. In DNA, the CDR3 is TGTGCCAGCAGCGTAGACAGGGCAGGGAATCAGCCCCAGCATTTT.

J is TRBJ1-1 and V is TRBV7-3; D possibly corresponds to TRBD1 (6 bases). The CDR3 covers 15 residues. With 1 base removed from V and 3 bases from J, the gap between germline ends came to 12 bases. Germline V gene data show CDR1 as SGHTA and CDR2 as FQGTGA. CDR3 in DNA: TGTGCCAGCAGCTTAAGAGACAGGACGGACACTGAAGCTTTCTTT. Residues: CASSLRDRTDTEAFF.

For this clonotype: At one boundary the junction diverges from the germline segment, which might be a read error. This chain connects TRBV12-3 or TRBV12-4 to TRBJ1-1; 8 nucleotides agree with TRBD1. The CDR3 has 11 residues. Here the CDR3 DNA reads TGTGCCGGCAGTCAAGGACAGGGCTCTTTCTTT. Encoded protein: CAGSQGQGSFF.

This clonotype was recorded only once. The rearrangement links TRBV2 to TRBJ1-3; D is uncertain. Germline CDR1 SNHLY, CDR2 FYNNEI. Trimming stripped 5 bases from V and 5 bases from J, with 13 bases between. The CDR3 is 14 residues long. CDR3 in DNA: TGTGCCAGCAGTTCGGACGGGAGAAGAAACACCATATATTTT. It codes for CASSSDGRRNTIYF.

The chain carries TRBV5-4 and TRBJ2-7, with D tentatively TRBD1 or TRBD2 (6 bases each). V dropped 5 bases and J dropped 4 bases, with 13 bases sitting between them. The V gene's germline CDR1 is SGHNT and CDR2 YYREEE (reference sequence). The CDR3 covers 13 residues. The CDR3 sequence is CASSKGGSYEQYF. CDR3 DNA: TGTGCCAGCAGTAAGGGGGGATCTTACGAGCAGTACTTC.

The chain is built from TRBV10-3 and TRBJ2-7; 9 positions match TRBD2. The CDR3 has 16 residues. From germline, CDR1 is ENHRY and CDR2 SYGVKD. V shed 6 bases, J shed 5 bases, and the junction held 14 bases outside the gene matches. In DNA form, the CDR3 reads TGTGCCATCAGCGGGGCGGGAGGGCCCCGTTTCAACGAGCAGTACTTC. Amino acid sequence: CAISGAGGPRFNEQYF.

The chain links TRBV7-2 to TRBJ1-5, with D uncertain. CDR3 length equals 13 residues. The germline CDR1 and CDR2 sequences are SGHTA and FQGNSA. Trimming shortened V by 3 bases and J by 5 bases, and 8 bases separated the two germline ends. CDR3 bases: TGTGCCAGCAGCTTGTTCGGGGATCAGCCCCAGCATTTT. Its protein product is CASSLFGDQPQHF.

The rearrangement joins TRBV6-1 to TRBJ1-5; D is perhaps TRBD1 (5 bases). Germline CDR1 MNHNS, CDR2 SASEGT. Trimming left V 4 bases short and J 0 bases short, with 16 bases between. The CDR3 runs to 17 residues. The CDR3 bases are TGTGCCAGCAGTGGAGACCCGGGACGTTATAGCAATCAGCCCCAGCATTTT. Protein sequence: CASSGDPGRYSNQPQHF.

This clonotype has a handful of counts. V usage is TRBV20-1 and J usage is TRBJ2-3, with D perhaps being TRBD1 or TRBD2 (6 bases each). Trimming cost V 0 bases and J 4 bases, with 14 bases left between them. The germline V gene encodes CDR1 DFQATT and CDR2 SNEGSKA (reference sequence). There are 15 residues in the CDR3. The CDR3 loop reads CSARDRGRRADTQYF. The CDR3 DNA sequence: TGCAGTGCTAGAGATCGGGGGCGGCGGGCAGATACGCAGTATTTT.

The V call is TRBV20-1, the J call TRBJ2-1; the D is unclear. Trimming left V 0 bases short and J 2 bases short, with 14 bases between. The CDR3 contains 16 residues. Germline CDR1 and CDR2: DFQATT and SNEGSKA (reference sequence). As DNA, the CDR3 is TGCAGTGCTAGAGATCTAGGCATCCGAGCCTACAATGAGCAGTTCTTC. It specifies CSARDLGIRAYNEQFF.

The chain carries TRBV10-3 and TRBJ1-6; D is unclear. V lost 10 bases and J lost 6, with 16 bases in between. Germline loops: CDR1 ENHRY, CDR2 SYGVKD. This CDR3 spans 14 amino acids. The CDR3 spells CATRRRESNSPLHF. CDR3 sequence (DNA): TGTGCCACCCGGCGAAGGGAGAGTAATTCACCCCTCCACTTT.

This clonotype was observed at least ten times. The chain's CDR3 is CASSLDPSYEQYF. CDR3 nucleotide sequence: TGTGCCAGCAGCTTAGATCCCTCCTACGAGCAGTACTTC. V is TRBV7-2 and J is TRBJ2-7; unclear D gene. The CDR3 is 13 residues long. Germline V gene lookup returns CDR1 SGHTA and CDR2 FQGNSA. Trimming pared 1 base from V and 0 bases from J, leaving 4 bases between.

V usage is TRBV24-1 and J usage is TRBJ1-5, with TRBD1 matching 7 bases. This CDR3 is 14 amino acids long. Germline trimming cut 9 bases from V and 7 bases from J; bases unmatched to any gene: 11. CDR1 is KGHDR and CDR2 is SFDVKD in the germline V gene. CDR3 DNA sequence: TGTGCCACCCGACAGGGATCAGGGGAACAGCCCCAGCATTTT. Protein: CATRQGSGEQPQHF.

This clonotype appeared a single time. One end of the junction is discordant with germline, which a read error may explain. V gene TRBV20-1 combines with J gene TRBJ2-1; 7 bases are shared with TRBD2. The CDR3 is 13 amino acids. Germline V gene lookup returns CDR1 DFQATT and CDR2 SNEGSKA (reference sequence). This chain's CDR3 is CSAVPGLSNEQLF. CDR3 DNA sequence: TGCAGTGCCGTACCGGGACTAAGTAATGAGCAGCTCTTC.

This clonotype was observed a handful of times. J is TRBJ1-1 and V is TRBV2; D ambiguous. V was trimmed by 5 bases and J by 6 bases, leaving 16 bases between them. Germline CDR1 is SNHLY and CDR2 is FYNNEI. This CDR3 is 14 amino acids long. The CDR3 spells CASSLPGRSAEAFF. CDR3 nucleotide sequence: TGTGCCAGCAGTCTCCCGGGAAGGAGCGCTGAAGCTTTCTTT.

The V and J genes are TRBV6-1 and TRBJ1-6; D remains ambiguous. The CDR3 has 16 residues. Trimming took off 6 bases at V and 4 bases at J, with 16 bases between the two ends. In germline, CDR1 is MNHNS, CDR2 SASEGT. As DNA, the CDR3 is TGTGCCAGCAGGTCGAGCCCCCAGGATTATAATTCACCCCTCCACTTT. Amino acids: CASRSSPQDYNSPLHF.

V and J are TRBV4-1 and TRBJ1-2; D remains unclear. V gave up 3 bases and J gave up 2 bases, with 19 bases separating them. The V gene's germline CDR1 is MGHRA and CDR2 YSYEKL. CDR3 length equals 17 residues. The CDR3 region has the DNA TGCGCCAGCAGCCACGGCGGCCCCATCAGCTCCAACTATGGCTACACCTTC. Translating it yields CASSHGGPISSNYGYTF.

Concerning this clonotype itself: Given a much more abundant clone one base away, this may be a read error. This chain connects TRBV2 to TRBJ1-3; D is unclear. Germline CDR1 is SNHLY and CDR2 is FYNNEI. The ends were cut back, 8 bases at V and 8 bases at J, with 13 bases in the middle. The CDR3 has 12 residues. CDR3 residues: CASGGLRDTIYF. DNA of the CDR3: TGTGCCAGCGGTGGTCTAAGAGACACCATATATTTT.